The 8 T cell receptor beta chains below all came from one sample that was sequenced in a study of T cells in Graves' hyperthyroidism and ophthalmopathy. Authors of the study amplified TCR beta CDR3 regions from RNA transcripts. The TCR CDR3 was amplified in a first-round RT-PCR using the HTBI primer set. TCRdb reprocessed the multiplex PCR reads with MiXCR, giving one entry per CDR3 protein. The repertoire has over 500,000 distinct CDR3 sequences, approximately 49% of them found once; the top ten carry about two fifths. The sample comprised peripheral blood or thyroid tissue (not recorded which). The receptors shown here come from an adult woman with Graves' disease, either hyperthyroidism or ophthalmopathy (not recorded which).

This chain connects TRBV29-1 to TRBJ2-7; D possibly uses TRBD1 or TRBD2 (6 bases each). Between the trimmed V and J ends, which lost 6 bases and 4 bases, there was a span of 16 bases. There are 13 residues in the CDR3. Per germline, CDR1 SQVTM and CDR2 ANQGSEA. CDR3 amino acids: CSVKGGTVYEQYF. For the CDR3, the DNA is TGCAGCGTCAAAGGGGGGACTGTGTACGAGCAGTACTTC.

CDR3 amino acids: CASSYLAGEGVTEAFF. DNA of the CDR3: TGCGCCAGCAGCTATTTAGCGGGAGAGGGTGTTACTGAAGCTTTCTTT. The chain links TRBV5-1 to TRBJ1-1; D unresolved. CDR1 and CDR2 (germline): SGHRS, YFSETQ. CDR3 size: 16 residues. V lost 3 bases and J lost 5, with 20 bases in between.

The V call is TRBV7-2, the J call TRBJ2-2; a possible D gene is TRBD2 (5 bases). This CDR3 is 13 amino acids long. Germline CDR1 SGHTA, CDR2 FQGNSA. V was trimmed by 1 base and J by 7 bases, leaving 7 bases between them. DNA for the CDR3: TGTGCCAGCAGCTTAGATCGGGACGGGGAGCTGTTTTTT. This encodes CASSLDRDGELFF.

This clonotype was seen at least ten times. J is TRBJ2-2 and V is TRBV10-3; D might be TRBD2 (6 bases). The CDR3 is 13 residues long. Trimming removed 8 bases from V and 1 base from J, with 8 bases in between. Germline CDR1 and CDR2: ENHRY and SYGVKD. CDR3 bases: TGTGCCATCGGGGGGATGAACACCGGGGAGCTGTTTTTT. It specifies CAIGGMNTGELFF.

This clonotype has only a few counts. The V and J genes are TRBV20-1 and TRBJ1-2; D is undetermined. The CDR3 runs 12 residues. V was shortened by 0 bases and J by 8 bases, with 10 bases between the two germline ends. The germline gives CDR1 DFQATT, CDR2 SNEGSKA (reference sequence). The CDR3 reads CSARDAAVGYTF. In nucleotides, the CDR3 is TGCAGTGCTAGAGACGCGGCGGTCGGCTACACCTTC.

This chain connects TRBV20-1 to TRBJ1-5; no firm D call. V was cut by 6 bases and J by 3 bases, with 15 bases left in between. The V gene's germline CDR1 is DFQATT and CDR2 SNEGSKA (reference sequence). The CDR3 has 14 amino acids. In nucleotides, the CDR3 is TGCAGTGCAAAAACGACTGGAATCAATCAGCCCCAGCATTTT. This codes for CSAKTTGINQPQHF.

The gene calls are TRBV5-5 and TRBJ1-3, with 7 bases identical to TRBD1. Unmatched junction bases numbered 3, after V lost 4 bases and J lost 2 bases. Per germline, CDR1 SGHKS and CDR2 YYEKEE (reference sequence). The CDR3 sequence is 14 residues long. DNA of the CDR3: TGTGCCAGCAGCCCAGGGGGGGCTGGAAACACCATATATTTT. It codes for CASSPGGAGNTIYF.

The CDR3 protein is CAISEDVGRFYGYTF. The CDR3 DNA reads as TGTGCCATCAGTGAGGATGTAGGGCGTTTCTATGGCTACACCTTC. This chain connects TRBV10-3 to TRBJ1-2, with D unclear. CDR3 length: 15 amino acids. V was trimmed by 2 bases and J by 4 bases, leaving 14 bases between them. The germline CDR1 and CDR2 sequences are ENHRY and SYGVKD.